The present TCR beta chain was sequenced within a study of blood T cell repertoires in COVID-19. Study as a whole: The United States, Italy and Spain were the sources of the acute and convalescent COVID-19 samples.

In the study's own analysis: Estimated nucleated cell counts came from reference gene primer amplification. Measured with immunoSEQ multiplex PCR; TCRdb has only the in-frame clones, and not every one. That table furnishes V, J and clone size, whereas the DNA furnished D and trimming. The sample contains approximately 250,000 clones, roughly 88% of which appear only once. Trimming removed 4 bases from V and 10 bases from J, with 11 bases in between. CDR1 is SGHTA, CDR2 FQGNSA, per germline. The CDR3 runs 13 residues. Source material: PBMCs or T cells enriched from blood (not recorded which). V gene TRBV7-2 combines with J gene TRBJ1-6; D is undetermined. The clonotype originates from a woman aged 40 to 50 with acute COVID-19. The CDR3 nucleotides read TGTGCCAGCAGCTCAAGCGAGGGATCACCCCTCCACTTT. Amino acid sequence: CASSSSEGSPLHF.